The 30 T cell receptor beta chains below all came from one sample that was sequenced in a study of blood T cell repertoires in COVID-19. Sequencing used immunoSEQ multiplex PCR; TCRdb keeps in-frame clones, though not all of them. The sample contains under 450,000 clones, around 87% of which appear only once. The sequenced sample consisted of PBMCs or T cells enriched from blood (not recorded which). The receptors come from a man younger than 45 who had recovered from COVID-19.

The CDR3 coding sequence is TGTGCCAGCAGCTTGGATCAGCACAGTAACTATGGCTACACCTTC. Encoded protein: CASSLDQHSNYGYTF. The V gene is TRBV5-5, the J gene TRBJ1-2; no firm D call. From germline, CDR1 is SGHKS and CDR2 YYEKEE (reference sequence). V was trimmed by 0 bases and J by 1 base, leaving 10 bases between them. The CDR3 is 15 residues long.

The chain joins TRBV9 to TRBJ1-1; D possibly corresponds to TRBD1 (6 bases). The germline V gene encodes CDR1 SGDLS and CDR2 YYNGEE. V lost 0 bases and J 1 base, leaving 7 bases between the germline ends. The CDR3 spans 14 residues. The CDR3 protein is CASSVEGQNTEAFF. The CDR3, as DNA: TGTGCCAGCAGCGTAGAGGGACAGAACACTGAAGCTTTCTTT. Looking up the rest from reference TRBV9 and TRBJ1-1 gives the full variable domain: DSGVTQTPKHLITATGQRVTLRCSPRSGDLSVYWYQQSLDQGLQFLIQYYNGEERAKGNILERFSAQQFPDLHSELNLSSLELGDSALYFCASSVEGQNTEAFFGQGTRLTVV.

V is TRBV4-1 and J is TRBJ2-7; 7 nucleotides line up with TRBD2. V dropped 4 bases and J dropped 3; count of bases not matched to a gene: 15. There are 17 residues in the CDR3. The germline CDR1 and CDR2 sequences are MGHRA and YSYEKL. The CDR3 reads CASSPPKRAGENYEQYF. DNA for the CDR3: TGCGCCAGCAGCCCACCGAAGAGGGCGGGGGAGAACTACGAGCAGTACTTC.

This CDR3 reads CASSLSRTGFTQETQYF. As DNA, the CDR3 is TGTGCCAGCAGTTTATCCAGGACAGGATTTACCCAAGAGACCCAGTACTTC. J is TRBJ2-5 and V is TRBV27; the match to TRBD1 covers 7 bases. Germline CDR1 reads MNHEY; CDR2 reads SMNVEV (reference sequence). This CDR3 is built from 17 residues. The V and J ends lost 0 bases and 1 base, in that order; junction bases with no gene match: 8.

This clone was detected once. The chain links TRBV4-1 to TRBJ2-2; D not certain. The V gene's germline CDR1 is MGHRA and CDR2 YSYEKL. This CDR3 has 12 residues. The germline V and J ends were trimmed by 6 bases and 3 bases, with 5 bases remaining between them. This CDR3 reads CASRADTGELFF. The CDR3 DNA is TGCGCCAGCAGGGCAGACACCGGGGAGCTGTTTTTT.

The V call is TRBV2, the J call TRBJ1-3; 10 bases map to TRBD1. CDR1 is SNHLY and CDR2 is FYNNEI in the germline V gene. V lost 6 bases, J lost 2 bases, and 4 bases stayed unmatched. The CDR3 is made up of 15 amino acids. The CDR3 bases are TGTGCCAGCAGCCCGGGACAGGGGACTGGAAACACCATATATTTT. Translation: CASSPGQGTGNTIYF.

This chain uses TRBV11-2 with TRBJ1-6, with D tentatively TRBD1 (5 bases). CDR3 size: 15 residues. V was pared by 1 base and J by 6 bases, with 10 bases between. CDR1 and CDR2 (germline): SGHAT, FQNNGV. DNA of the CDR3: TGTGCCAGCAGCTTAGGTAGGGGCGGTAATTCACCCCTCCACTTT. It yields the protein CASSLGRGGNSPLHF.

This clone was observed once. The chain has TRBV13 and TRBJ2-7; TRBD1 agrees at 7 bases. Germline V gene data show CDR1 as PRHDT and CDR2 as FYEKMQ (reference sequence). The junction had 5 bases not matched to a gene; V was cut back by 7 bases and J by 5 bases. This CDR3 contains 12 residues. CDR3: CASTRDSHEQYF. CDR3 nucleotide sequence: TGTGCCAGCACTCGGGACAGTCACGAGCAGTACTTC.

This chain joins TRBV4-3 and TRBJ1-1; D gene ambiguous. Germline CDR1 reads LGHNA; CDR2 reads YSLEER. The CDR3 covers 16 residues. Trimming stripped 0 bases from V and 2 bases from J, with 13 bases between. Here the CDR3 reads CASSQDPLELNTEAFF. Written as DNA, the CDR3 is TGCGCCAGCAGCCAAGACCCCCTTGAACTAAACACTGAAGCTTTCTTT.

The rearrangement links TRBV7-2 to TRBJ1-6; 7 nucleotides line up with TRBD1. CDR3 length: 16 amino acids. Germline CDR1 reads SGHTA; CDR2 reads FQGNSA. V trimming: 0 bases; J trimming: 4 bases; junction bases outside the gene matches: 3. This CDR3 reads CASSLAGGQYNSPLHF. For the CDR3, the DNA is TGTGCCAGCAGCTTAGCAGGGGGACAGTATAATTCACCCCTCCACTTT. Supplemented by reference TRBV7-2 and TRBJ1-6, the full variable domain reads GAGVSQSPSNKVTEKGKDVELRCDPISGHTALYWYRQSLGQGLEFLIYFQGNSAPDKSGLPSDRFSAERTGGSVSTLTIQRTQQEDSAVYLCASSLAGGQYNSPLHFGNGTRLTVT.

The chain combines TRBV2 with TRBJ2-5, with a weak D call TRBD1 (6 bases). CDR3 length equals 13 residues. Trimming cost V 9 bases and J 5 bases, with 16 bases left between them. Per the germline V gene, CDR1 is SNHLY and CDR2 is FYNNEI. This CDR3 reads CASNLQGSETQYF. The DNA for the CDR3 is TGTGCCAGTAACTTACAGGGAAGCGAGACCCAGTACTTC. The complete variable domain, with remaining parts taken from reference TRBV2 and TRBJ2-5, reads EPEVTQTPSHQVTQMGQEVILRCVPISNHLYFYWYRQILGQKVEFLVSFYNNEISEKSEIFDDQFSVERPDGSNFTLKIRSTKLEDSAMYFCASNLQGSETQYFGPGTRLLVL.

The chain couples TRBV7-8 to TRBJ1-1; D may be TRBD1 (5 bases). The CDR3 length is 15 residues. Germline V lookup: CDR1 SGHVS, CDR2 FQNEAQ. V was cut by 1 base and J by 0 bases, with 9 bases left in between. The CDR3 DNA reads TGTGCCAGCAGCTTAGACAGGTTCATGAACACTGAAGCTTTCTTT. This gives the protein CASSLDRFMNTEAFF.

In its sample, this clone was seen once. The rearrangement joins TRBV24-1 to TRBJ2-3, with 9 bases fitting TRBD1. V trimming: 7 bases; J trimming: 2 bases; junction bases outside the gene matches: 6. Germline V gene sequence: CDR1 KGHDR, CDR2 SFDVKD. This CDR3 is built from 15 residues. The DNA for the CDR3 is TGTGCCACCAGCTCCGGGACAGGGCACACAGATACGCAGTATTTT. Amino acid sequence: CATSSGTGHTDTQYF.

J is TRBJ1-1 and V is TRBV3-1 (or the pseudogene TRBV3-2); TRBD1 matches at 7 bases. The CDR3 consists of 14 residues. CDR1 and CDR2 (germline): LGHDT, YNNKEL (reference sequence). J lost 5 bases, V lost 1 base, and 4 bases had no gene match. CDR3 protein: CASSQATGRTEAFF. The DNA for the CDR3 is TGTGCCAGCAGCCAAGCGACAGGGCGAACTGAAGCTTTCTTT.

The chain has TRBV7-2 and TRBJ1-1, with TRBD1 matching over 7 bases. Germline values: CDR1 SGHTA, CDR2 FQGNSA. The CDR3 runs 14 residues. The ends lost 5 bases at V and 6 bases at J; junction bases unmatched: 9. CDR3 sequence (DNA): TGTGCCAGCAGCCCCATATGGACAGGTGCTGAAGCTTTCTTT. It specifies CASSPIWTGAEAFF.

The chain joins TRBV10-3 to TRBJ1-1; D is ambiguous. The CDR3 is made up of 12 amino acids. CDR1 and CDR2 from the germline V gene are ENHRY and SYGVKD. V was clipped by 10 bases and J by 1 base, with 10 bases between them. The CDR3 DNA reads as TGTGCCACCACGGGTCAGAACACTGAAGCTTTCTTT. It encodes CATTGQNTEAFF.

The DNA for the CDR3 is TGCGCCAGCAGCTTGCGTAGCTTGGACACTGAAGCTTTCTTT. This sequence encodes CASSLRSLDTEAFF. The V gene is TRBV5-1, the J gene TRBJ1-1; the D is unclear. The germline gives CDR1 SGHRS, CDR2 YFSETQ. This CDR3 is built from 14 residues. V shed 1 base and J shed 3 bases, with 10 bases lying between them.

The chain is built from TRBV4-1 and TRBJ2-7; 10 nucleotides line up with TRBD2. The CDR3 is 15 residues long. Germline CDR1 MGHRA, CDR2 YSYEKL. Unmatched junction bases numbered 1, after V lost 2 bases and J lost 0 bases. The CDR3 spells CASSQRTSGSYEQYF. The CDR3 DNA is TGCGCCAGCAGCCAACGGACTAGCGGCTCCTACGAGCAGTACTTC.

The rearrangement uses TRBV30 and TRBJ2-7, with D possibly TRBD1 on 7 matching bases. The germline V gene has CDR1 GTSNPN and CDR2 SVGIG (reference sequence). V was cut by 1 base and J by 2 bases, with 12 bases left in between. The CDR3 runs 14 residues. CDR3: CAWSARRGAYEQYF. CDR3 in DNA: TGTGCCTGGAGTGCTCGCAGGGGGGCCTACGAGCAGTACTTC.

V is TRBV9 and J is TRBJ2-2, with D uncertain. CDR1 and CDR2 from the germline V gene are SGDLS and YYNGEE. The V gene lost 4 bases and the J gene lost 0 bases, with 16 bases spanning the gap. This CDR3 has 17 residues. In nucleotides, the CDR3 is TGTGCCAGCAGCTCCACACTATACTCGCCGAACACCGGGGAGCTGTTTTTT. It encodes CASSSTLYSPNTGELFF.

V gene TRBV6-5 combines with J gene TRBJ2-7, with unresolved D. Trimming removed 1 base at V and 5 bases at J, with 3 bases between. Germline assignment: CDR1 MNHEY and CDR2 SVGAGI. This CDR3 region has 11 residues. The chain's CDR3 is CASSYFDEQYF. CDR3 bases: TGTGCCAGCAGTTACTTCGACGAGCAGTACTTC.

The V call is TRBV5-1, the J call TRBJ1-1, with 7 bases matching TRBD1. CDR3 length: 14 residues. After removal of 4 bases from V and 1 base from J, the junction contained 4 bases not matched to a gene. CDR1 and CDR2 (germline): SGHRS, YFSETQ. Written as DNA, the CDR3 is TGCGCCAGCAGCGGGAGGACAGGGAACACTGAAGCTTTCTTT. This gives the protein CASSGRTGNTEAFF. Full variable domain (missing parts from reference TRBV5-1 and TRBJ1-1): KAGVTQTPRYLIKTRGQQVTLSCSPISGHRSVSWYQQTPGQGLQFLFEYFSETQRNKGNFPGRFSGRQFSNSRSEMNVSTLELGDSALYLCASSGRTGNTEAFFGQGTRLTVV.

The V call is TRBV14, the J call TRBJ2-1; D may be TRBD2 (5 bases). The CDR3 sequence is 16 residues long. Trimming cost V 4 bases and J 2 bases, with 15 bases left between them. Germline assignment: CDR1 SGHDN and CDR2 FVKESK. The CDR3, as DNA: TGTGCCAGCAGCCTCCGACGGGAAGGGACCTACAATGAGCAGTTCTTC. This translates into CASSLRREGTYNEQFF. Filled out from reference TRBV14 and TRBJ2-1, the complete variable domain reads EAGVTQFPSHSVIEKGQTVTLRCDPISGHDNLYWYRRVMGKEIKFLLHFVKESKQDESGMPNNRFLAERTGGTYSTLKVQPAELEDSGVYFCASSLRREGTYNEQFFGPGTRLTVL.

The chain uses TRBV28 and TRBJ1-4; perhaps TRBD1 as D (6 bases). V was trimmed by 7 bases and J by 8 bases, leaving 14 bases between them. Germline CDR1 MDHEN, CDR2 SYDVKM. This CDR3 comprises 13 residues. CDR3 in amino acids: CASNEGVREKLFF. The CDR3 DNA sequence: TGTGCCAGCAATGAGGGGGTTAGGGAAAAACTGTTTTTT.

This chain uses TRBV27 with TRBJ2-7; a possible D gene is TRBD2 (7 bases). The germline CDR1 and CDR2 sequences are MNHEY and SMNVEV (reference sequence). CDR3 length equals 14 residues. V lost 6 bases, J lost 2 bases, and 14 bases lay in between. For the CDR3, the DNA is TGTGCCAGCAGGCGGGGGACACAAGCCTACGAGCAGTACTTC. Translated, it gives CASRRGTQAYEQYF.

The chain is built from TRBV19 and TRBJ1-6; 10 bases are shared with TRBD1. This CDR3 is 14 amino acids long. CDR1 is LNHDA, CDR2 SQIVND, per germline (reference sequence). Trimming at V came to 5 bases and at J to 10 bases, leaving 5 bases not matched to a gene. The CDR3 region is CASSGGTGASPLHF. In DNA, the CDR3 is TGTGCCAGTAGTGGAGGGACAGGGGCCTCACCCCTCCACTTT.

The chain has TRBV9 and TRBJ1-4, with unresolved D. Germline CDR1 SGDLS, CDR2 YYNGEE. The V gene lost 4 bases and the J gene lost 7 bases, with 8 bases spanning the gap. The CDR3 has 12 residues. As DNA, the CDR3 is TGTGCCAGCAGCCCCTCGGGTGAAAAACTGTTTTTT. Translation: CASSPSGEKLFF.

The rearrangement links TRBV21-1 to TRBJ1-2; TRBD1, the D gene given by the table, was not confirmed from the DNA. TRBV21-1 represents a pseudogene. The CDR3 loop spans 14 amino acids. CDR3 amino acids: CASTLDRGSNGYTF. The CDR3 nucleotides are TGTGCCAGCACCCTAGACAGGGGCAGTAATGGCTACACCTTC.

The gene calls are TRBV19 and TRBJ2-3; 10 bases are shared with TRBD2. Germline lookup yields CDR1 LNHDA and CDR2 SQIVND (reference sequence). Trimming at V came to 3 bases and at J to 6 bases, leaving 9 bases not matched to a gene. The CDR3 sequence is 16 residues long. CDR3 DNA sequence: TGTGCCAGTAGTATTATCGCTAGCGGGGGATCGGATACGCAGTATTTT. It codes for CASSIIASGGSDTQYF.

The rearrangement uses TRBV25-1 and TRBJ1-1; the D gene is possibly TRBD1 (6 bases). Trimming shortened V by 10 bases and J by 1 base, and 16 bases separated the two germline ends. The germline V gene has CDR1 MGHDK and CDR2 SYGVNS. The CDR3 has 14 residues. In nucleotides, the CDR3 is TGTGCCACCGTGGGGGGGCTGGGGAACACTGAAGCTTTCTTT. This sequence encodes CATVGGLGNTEAFF.